What follows are 25 T cell receptor beta chains derived from one specimen sequenced in a study of CD8 T cells in Susac syndrome. cDNA came from about 0.46 to 1 ug RNA primed by random hexamers. Using its own MiXCR run on the immunoSEQ multiplex PCR reads, TCRdb lists one record per CDR3 protein. The top ten hold about 0.15% of the sample, which has over 100,000 distinct CDR3 sequences, about 90% seen once. Sequencing was performed on CD4+ T cells from PBMCs. The receptors stem from a human donor in good health.

The genes are TRBV6-2 or TRBV6-3 and TRBJ1-5, with D possibly being TRBD1 (6 bases). Trimming pared 5 bases from V and 3 bases from J, leaving 8 bases between. Germline V lookup: CDR1 MNHEY, CDR2 SVGEGT. This CDR3 region has 13 residues. The CDR3 sequence: CASSGGANQPQHF. Written as DNA, the CDR3 is TGTGCCAGCAGTGGGGGGGCCAATCAGCCCCAGCATTTT.

The chain is built from TRBV18 and TRBJ1-4, with D unclear. The V gene's germline CDR1 is KGHSH and CDR2 LQKENI. This CDR3 comprises 15 residues. Trimming cost V 6 bases and J 3 bases, with 14 bases left between them. CDR3 protein: CASSSGGQANEKLFF. CDR3 sequence (DNA): TGTGCCAGCTCTTCGGGAGGGCAAGCTAATGAAAAACTGTTTTTT.

The CDR3 region has the DNA TGCAGCGTTTACCGCCCGACAGCTTTCACAGATACGCAGTATTTT. Translated, it gives CSVYRPTAFTDTQYF. The chain carries TRBV29-1 and TRBJ2-3; tentatively, D is TRBD1 (5 bases). Germline V gives CDR1 SQVTM, CDR2 ANQGSEA. The V gene lost 5 bases and the J gene lost 2 bases, with 17 bases spanning the gap. This CDR3 is 15 amino acids long.

The chain couples TRBV4-3 to TRBJ1-1; 7 bases map to TRBD1. Germline trimming cut 1 base from V and 6 bases from J; bases unmatched to any gene: 8. This CDR3 has 15 amino acids. CDR1 and CDR2 from the germline V gene are LGHNA and YSLEER. This CDR3 reads CASSQGRAGGAEAFF. The CDR3 DNA sequence: TGCGCCAGCAGCCAAGGTAGGGCAGGGGGGGCTGAAGCTTTCTTT.

The chain employs TRBV3-1 and TRBJ1-2; no reliable D call. The CDR3 is 16 amino acids. Germline V lookup: CDR1 LGHDT, CDR2 YNNKEL (reference sequence). V was trimmed by 1 base and J by 7 bases, leaving 19 bases between them. DNA of the CDR3: TGTGCCAGCAGCCAAGGAAGTGGCCGACAAGGTCGTGGCTACACCTTC. Its translation is CASSQGSGRQGRGYTF.

This chain links TRBV19 with TRBJ1-5, with a weak D call TRBD1 (6 bases). CDR3 size: 14 residues. Trimming pared 4 bases from V and 7 bases from J, leaving 14 bases between. Germline CDR1 is LNHDA and CDR2 is SQIVND (reference sequence). The CDR3 sequence: CASSTSGATQPQHF. The CDR3 DNA sequence: TGTGCCAGTAGTACCTCGGGGGCGACGCAGCCCCAGCATTTT.

The V gene is TRBV29-1, the J gene TRBJ1-1, with a possible D match to TRBD1 (5 bases). V was trimmed by 6 bases and J by 3 bases, leaving 14 bases between them. The CDR3 length is 13 residues. CDR1 is SQVTM and CDR2 is ANQGSEA in the germline V gene. The CDR3 spells CSVWQGPDTEAFF. The CDR3 DNA reads as TGCAGCGTATGGCAGGGTCCGGACACTGAAGCTTTCTTT.

The CDR3 DNA follows: TGCGCCAGCAGCCCAGACTCAGATACGCAGTATTTT. It codes for CASSPDSDTQYF. This chain joins TRBV5-1 and TRBJ2-3; D ambiguous. From germline, CDR1 is SGHRS and CDR2 YFSETQ. Between the trimmed V and J ends, which lost 4 bases and 4 bases, there was a span of 7 bases. The CDR3 loop spans 12 amino acids.

The sample holds one count of this clonotype. The chain carries TRBV29-1 and TRBJ1-1; D might be TRBD1 (5 bases). Trimming removed 2 bases at V and 11 bases at J, with 12 bases between. CDR3 length: 11 amino acids. The germline CDR1 and CDR2 sequences are SQVTM and ANQGSEA. CDR3 residues: CSVELWGGAFF. The CDR3, as DNA: TGCAGCGTTGAACTGTGGGGGGGGGCTTTCTTT. Full variable domain (remainder filled in from reference TRBV29-1 and TRBJ1-1): SAVISQKPSRDICQRGTSLTIQCQVDSQVTMMFWYRQQPGQSLTLIATANQGSEATYESGFVIDKFPISRPNLTFSTLTVSNMSPEDSSIYLCSVELWGGAFFGQGTRLTVV.

This chain connects TRBV15 to TRBJ2-1, with D possibly being TRBD2 (5 bases). This CDR3 spans 16 amino acids. V was clipped by 1 base and J by 4 bases, with 14 bases between them. Germline loops: CDR1 LNHNV, CDR2 YYDKDF (reference sequence). The CDR3 coding sequence is TGTGCCACCAGCAGAGCGAGCGGCCCACCTTACAATGAGCAGTTCTTC. Its protein product is CATSRASGPPYNEQFF.

The J gene is TRBJ2-7, the V gene TRBV20-1; 9 bases match TRBD2. The CDR3 is 14 amino acids. After removal of 3 bases from V and 3 bases from J, the junction contained 6 bases not matched to a gene. Looked up from germline, CDR1 is DFQATT and CDR2 is SNEGSKA (reference sequence). The CDR3 DNA reads TGCAGTGCTAGCGCCCTAGCGGGAAGCTACGAGCAGTACTTC. This sequence encodes CSASALAGSYEQYF.

This chain joins TRBV14 and TRBJ1-1; D not certain. The CDR3 is 17 amino acids. Between the trimmed V and J ends, which lost 4 bases and 4 bases, there was a span of 22 bases. The germline CDR1 and CDR2 sequences are SGHDN and FVKESK. As DNA, the CDR3 is TGTGCCAGCAGCCCCTGGACGGGGTCTAGGCATAGCACTGAAGCTTTCTTT. As protein: CASSPWTGSRHSTEAFF.

The J gene is TRBJ1-1, the V gene TRBV7-8, with D hard to call. The ends were cut back, 0 bases at V and 2 bases at J, with 10 bases in the middle. Germline assignment: CDR1 SGHVS and CDR2 FQNEAQ. This CDR3 has 15 residues. In DNA form, the CDR3 reads TGTGCCAGCAGCTTAGCGTCCGGGCCTAACACTGAAGCTTTCTTT. Its translation: CASSLASGPNTEAFF.

The J gene is TRBJ2-1, the V gene TRBV27; D is unresolved. The V end was cut by 2 bases, the J end by 5 bases, with 10 bases between. The CDR3 consists of 14 residues. Germline CDR1 and CDR2: MNHEY and SMNVEV (reference sequence). The CDR3 reads CASSLRSRDNEQFF. The CDR3 DNA is TGTGCCAGCAGTTTACGATCTAGGGACAATGAGCAGTTCTTC.

The chain's CDR3 is CASSQDLGVGYGYTF. CDR3 coding DNA: TGTGCCAGCAGCCAAGATCTTGGGGTAGGCTATGGCTACACCTTC. V is TRBV3-1 and J is TRBJ1-2; D gene uncertain. The length of the CDR3 is 15 residues. Trimming took off 0 bases at V and 4 bases at J, with 12 bases between the two ends. CDR1 and CDR2 (germline): LGHDT, YNNKEL (reference sequence).

The rearrangement joins TRBV6-5 to TRBJ2-6; 9 bases line up with TRBD1. Germline lookup yields CDR1 MNHEY and CDR2 SVGAGI. The V and J ends lost 2 bases and 0 bases, in that order; junction bases with no gene match: 8. The CDR3 has 19 amino acids. CDR3 loop: CASSYSLGTGFSGANVLTF. The DNA for the CDR3 is TGTGCCAGCAGTTACAGCCTAGGGACAGGGTTCTCTGGGGCCAACGTCCTGACTTTC.

The chain has TRBV6-2 or TRBV6-3 and TRBJ1-2; possible D gene TRBD1, 6 bases. The length of the CDR3 is 14 residues. Per the germline V gene, CDR1 is MNHEY and CDR2 is SVGEGT. With 8 bases removed from V and 6 bases from J, the gap between germline ends came to 19 bases. The CDR3 is CASEAIQGLHGYTF. The CDR3, as DNA: TGTGCCAGCGAAGCCATACAGGGACTTCATGGCTACACCTTC.

This rearrangement joins TRBV9 to TRBJ1-6, with TRBD1 identical over 9 bases. Per the germline V gene, CDR1 is SGDLS and CDR2 is YYNGEE. V gave up 4 bases and J gave up 9 bases; unmatched junction bases: 11. CDR3 length: 16 amino acids. CDR3 coding DNA: TGTGCCAGCAGCAAACCCCTGGGACAGGGCACTTCACCCCTCCACTTT. This gives the protein CASSKPLGQGTSPLHF.

The chain carries TRBV7-2 and TRBJ1-4; TRBD1 is a possible D gene (5 bases). V gave up 5 bases and J gave up 4 bases, with 11 bases separating them. This CDR3 has 14 residues. Germline assignment: CDR1 SGHTA and CDR2 FQGNSA. CDR3 protein: CASSPGTSNEKLFF. The CDR3 DNA follows: TGTGCCAGCAGCCCCGGGACTAGTAATGAAAAACTGTTTTTT.

This clonotype was observed once. The chain carries TRBV7-2 and TRBJ2-7; TRBD1 matches 8 bases. Germline-derived CDR1 and CDR2 are SGHTA and FQGNSA. Trimming took 8 bases from V and 4 from J; bases not matched to a gene: 10. The CDR3 is made up of 14 amino acids. The CDR3 DNA reads TGTGCCAGCGGCCGGGGGCAGGGGGCTTACGAGCAGTACTTC. This encodes CASGRGQGAYEQYF.

This chain's CDR3 is CASSVELATFYEQYF. The CDR3 DNA reads TGTGCCAGCAGCGTAGAACTAGCGACGTTCTACGAGCAGTACTTC. The V gene is TRBV7-2, the J gene TRBJ2-7, with TRBD2 matching over 7 bases. Germline assignment: CDR1 SGHTA and CDR2 FQGNSA. The CDR3 is 15 amino acids. Trimming removed 5 bases from V and 3 bases from J; junction bases left unmatched: 10.

The chain combines TRBV9 with TRBJ2-1; the D gene could be TRBD1 or TRBD2 (5 bases each). The CDR3 consists of 15 residues. With 2 bases removed from V and 7 bases from J, the gap between germline ends came to 16 bases. The V gene's germline CDR1 is SGDLS and CDR2 YYNGEE. CDR3 amino acids: CASSVSGSWTNEQFF. CDR3 sequence (DNA): TGTGCCAGCAGCGTGTCGGGGAGTTGGACAAATGAGCAGTTCTTC.

CDR3 sequence: CASSRVTGTANYGYTF. The CDR3, as DNA: TGTGCCAGCAGTCGAGTAACCGGGACAGCCAACTATGGCTACACCTTC. The chain joins TRBV6-1 to TRBJ1-2; 7 bases agree with TRBD1. From germline, CDR1 is MNHNS and CDR2 SASEGT. The CDR3 covers 16 residues. V lost 5 bases, J lost 2 bases, and 11 bases stayed unmatched.

The chain is built from TRBV19 and TRBJ2-6; TRBD1 agrees at 8 bases. The germline V gene encodes CDR1 LNHDA and CDR2 SQIVND (reference sequence). The CDR3 loop spans 15 amino acids. Losses at the gene ends were 5 bases for V and 2 bases for J; bases not matched to a gene: 2. In DNA, the CDR3 is TGTGCCAGTAGTGGACAGGGAACTGGGGCCAACGTCCTGACTTTC. Protein sequence: CASSGQGTGANVLTF.

The chain is built from TRBV29-1 and TRBJ2-1; 9 positions match TRBD2. The CDR3 has 13 residues. Germline lookup yields CDR1 SQVTM and CDR2 ANQGSEA. Trimming at V came to 6 bases and at J to 7 bases, leaving 7 bases not matched to a gene. For the CDR3, the DNA is TGCAGCGTGCGACTAGCGGTCTCTAATGAGCAGTTCTTC. Its protein is CSVRLAVSNEQFF.